The 15 T cell receptor beta chains given below trace back to one sample, sequenced in a study of T cells in Graves' hyperthyroidism and ophthalmopathy. TCR beta CDR3 regions were amplified from RNA. The HTBI primer set drove a first-round RT-PCR of the TCR CDR3. TCRdb used MiXCR to reprocess the multiplex PCR reads, holding one entry per CDR3 protein. The sample carries 250,000 to 300,000 distinct CDR3 sequences, roughly an eighth recorded once. Sequencing was done on a sample of blood. The receptors originated from a middle-aged woman with Graves' hyperthyroidism.

This clonotype has at least ten counts. The genes are TRBV29-1 and TRBJ1-2; TRBD1 agrees at 7 bases. Trimming cost V 6 bases and J 4 bases; bases outside gene matches: 2. The germline V gene has CDR1 SQVTM and CDR2 ANQGSEA. CDR3 length: 11 amino acids. DNA for the CDR3: TGCAGCGTCAGGGGGGGCTATGGCTACACCTTC. It translates to CSVRGGYGYTF.

Many counts were recorded for this clonotype. The chain couples TRBV24-1 to TRBJ1-4, with 9 positions matching TRBD1. Germline V gene data show CDR1 as KGHDR and CDR2 as SFDVKD. There are 15 residues in the CDR3. V was clipped by 4 bases and J by 7 bases; unmatched bases: 6. Written as DNA, the CDR3 is TGTGCCACCAGTGACCGCGACAGGGGGGCTGAAAAACTGTTTTTT. Protein product: CATSDRDRGAEKLFF.

As DNA, the CDR3 is TGTGCCATCAGGGACTCTGGAAACACCATATATTTT. Translation gives CAIRDSGNTIYF. V and J are TRBV10-3 and TRBJ1-3; D not certain. Germline CDR1 reads ENHRY; CDR2 reads SYGVKD. This CDR3 is built from 12 residues. The V end was cut by 6 bases, the J end by 0 bases, with 3 bases between.

At least ten counts were recorded for this clonotype. The J gene is TRBJ1-2, the V gene TRBV28; D gene uncertain. This CDR3 has 13 residues. V was shortened by 7 bases and J by 4 bases, with 13 bases between the two germline ends. In germline, CDR1 is MDHEN, CDR2 SYDVKM. CDR3 coding DNA: TGTGCCAGCACCCCGGGTTCGTTCTATGGCTACACCTTC. Translating gives CASTPGSFYGYTF.

Comments on this clonotype: This may be a read error: a much more frequent sequence differs by one nucleotide. The V call is TRBV7-6, the J call TRBJ2-1, with D possibly called TRBD1 or TRBD2 (6 bases each). With 4 bases removed from V and 7 bases from J, the gap between germline ends came to 20 bases. Germline lookup yields CDR1 SGHVS and CDR2 FNYEAQ. There are 16 residues in the CDR3. The CDR3 DNA sequence: TGTGCCAGCAGCTCCCCCGGGGGCCCTTTAGGGAATGAGCAGTTCTTC. Translated, it gives CASSSPGGPLGNEQFF. The variable domain in full, completed from reference TRBV7-6 and TRBJ2-1, reads GAGVSQSPRYKVTKRGQDVALRCDPISGHVSLYWYRQALGQGPEFLTYFNYEAQQDKSGLPNDRFSAERPEGSISTLTIQRTEQRDSAMYRCASSSPGGPLGNEQFFGPGTRLTVL.

This clonotype was seen ten or more times. The V and J genes are TRBV12-3 or TRBV12-4 and TRBJ2-1, with 9 bases aligning to TRBD1. V dropped 4 bases and J dropped 7; count of bases not matched to a gene: 5. The CDR3 is made up of 14 amino acids. The CDR3 bases are TGTGCCAGCAGTTCGACAGGGGGAGGGAATGAGCAGTTCTTC. This encodes CASSSTGGGNEQFF.

The chain links TRBV7-9 to TRBJ1-3; no reliable D call. Trimming removed 1 base from V and 2 bases from J, with 18 bases in between. This CDR3 has 18 residues. Germline V gene lookup returns CDR1 SEHNR and CDR2 FQNEAQ (reference sequence). Written as DNA, the CDR3 is TGTGCCAGCAGCTTAGAAAGAACCGGGGTGCATCCTGGAAACACCATATATTTT. It encodes CASSLERTGVHPGNTIYF.

There are many counts of this clonotype. V and J are TRBV2 and TRBJ2-7; possibly TRBD1 for D (6 bases). The CDR3 totals 12 residues. Trimming cost V 4 bases and J 7 bases, with 11 bases left between them. CDR1 SNHLY and CDR2 FYNNEI come from the germline V gene. This CDR3 reads CASSATGLEQYF. DNA for the CDR3: TGTGCCAGCAGTGCTACAGGGTTGGAGCAGTACTTC.

This chain uses TRBV7-9 with TRBJ1-2, with 8 nucleotides matching TRBD1. Germline CDR1 SEHNR, CDR2 FQNEAQ (reference sequence). V trimming: 8 bases; J trimming: 6 bases; junction bases outside the gene matches: 5. The length of the CDR3 is 12 residues. The CDR3 spells CASEGTGHGYTF. For the CDR3, the DNA is TGTGCCAGCGAGGGGACAGGCCATGGCTACACCTTC.

This clonotype came up many times. The CDR3 DNA follows: TGTGCCATCAGTGATTTTGGGGGCCACAATCAGCCCCAGCATTTT. Protein: CAISDFGGHNQPQHF. The V and J genes are TRBV10-3 and TRBJ1-5, with a weak D call TRBD1 (6 bases). The CDR3 is 15 residues long. V lost 3 bases and J lost 3, with 12 bases in between. Germline CDR1 reads ENHRY; CDR2 reads SYGVKD.

The rearrangement uses TRBV24-1 and TRBJ2-7, with D perhaps TRBD2 (7 bases). Trimming stripped 4 bases from V and 10 bases from J, with 13 bases between. Germline V CDR1 and CDR2: KGHDR, SFDVKD. The CDR3 extends over 12 amino acids. The CDR3 sequence is CATSEGGLEQYF. CDR3 in DNA: TGTGCCACCAGTGAGGGGGGGCTGGAACAGTACTTC.

The V gene is TRBV19, the J gene TRBJ2-7; TRBD2 aligns across 8 bases. Germline CDR1 and CDR2: LNHDA and SQIVND (reference sequence). This CDR3 contains 14 residues. Trimming at V came to 3 bases and at J to 2 bases, leaving 3 bases not matched to a gene. The CDR3 DNA follows: TGTGCCAGTAGTATGGTAGCGGGAACCTACGAGCAGTACTTC. Amino acid sequence: CASSMVAGTYEQYF.

The rearrangement joins TRBV11-2 to TRBJ2-2; D is ambiguous. Per germline, CDR1 SGHAT and CDR2 FQNNGV. Deletions cut 11 bases from V and 7 bases from J, with 17 bases between. The CDR3 has 13 residues. The CDR3, as DNA: TGTGCCGAAGGCTCTGGTAGAATCGGGGAGCTGTTTTTT. Its translation: CAEGSGRIGELFF.

The chain couples TRBV7-3 to TRBJ2-1, with TRBD2 as a possible D gene (7 bases). The CDR3 consists of 15 residues. The ends were cut back, 5 bases at V and 2 bases at J, with 13 bases in the middle. Germline CDR1 SGHTA, CDR2 FQGTGA. The CDR3 bases are TGTGCCAGCAGCCCAACGGGGGGCCCCTACAATGAGCAGTTCTTC. Translating it yields CASSPTGGPYNEQFF.

Notes on this clonotype: This may come from a read error, since a much larger clone is one base off. The gene calls are TRBV25-1 and TRBJ2-7; 8 bases map to TRBD1. The germline V gene encodes CDR1 MGHDK and CDR2 SYGVNS. The CDR3 length is 14 residues. DNA of the CDR3: TGTGCCGGCAGTCAAGACAGGGGTCACTACGAGCAGTACTTC. This codes for CAGSQDRGHYEQYF.